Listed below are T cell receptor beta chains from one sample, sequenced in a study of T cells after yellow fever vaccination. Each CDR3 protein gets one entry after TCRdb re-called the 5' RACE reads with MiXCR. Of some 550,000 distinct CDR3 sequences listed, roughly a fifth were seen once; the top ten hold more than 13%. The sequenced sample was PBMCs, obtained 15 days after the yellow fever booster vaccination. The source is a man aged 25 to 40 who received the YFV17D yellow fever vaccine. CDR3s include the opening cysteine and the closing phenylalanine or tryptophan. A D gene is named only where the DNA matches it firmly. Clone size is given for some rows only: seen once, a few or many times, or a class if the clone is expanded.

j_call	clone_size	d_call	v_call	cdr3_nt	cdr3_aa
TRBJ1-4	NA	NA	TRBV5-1	TGCGCCAGCAGAAGAACGGGGGGGCCGGAAAAACTGTTTTTT	CASRRTGGPEKLFF
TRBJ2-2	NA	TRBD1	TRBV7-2	TGTGCCAGCAGCTTAATGGACAGGAGGAACACCGGGGAGCTGTTTTTT	CASSLMDRRNTGELFF
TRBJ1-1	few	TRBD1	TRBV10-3	TGTGCCACCAGAGGACAGGGGTTTTCTGAAGCTTTCTTT	CATRGQGFSEAFF
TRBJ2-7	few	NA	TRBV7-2	TGTGCCAGCAGCACCATCGGGAGTCGATACTACGAGCAGTACTTC	CASSTIGSRYYEQYF
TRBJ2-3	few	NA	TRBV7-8	TGTGCCAGCAGCTTCATGCGCGGGGCCAAATCGGGTGATACGCAGTATTTT	CASSFMRGAKSGDTQYF
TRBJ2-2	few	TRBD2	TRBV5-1	TGCGCCAGCAGCTTGGCCGAAGCGGGAGGCACCGGGGAGCTGTTTTTT	CASSLAEAGGTGELFF
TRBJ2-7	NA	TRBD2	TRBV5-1	TGCGCCAGCAGCCTCGATGCTAGCGGGATATATGAGCAGTACTTC	CASSLDASGIYEQYF
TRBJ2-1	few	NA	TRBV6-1	TGTGCCAGCAGTCCCTTAAAATACAATGAGCAGTTCTTC	CASSPLKYNEQFF
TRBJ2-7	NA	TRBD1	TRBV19	TGTGCCAGTAGTCCAAGGGACAGGGGGTTACTTAAGGAGCAGTACTTC	CASSPRDRGLLKEQYF
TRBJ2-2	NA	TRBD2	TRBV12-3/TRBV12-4	TGTGCCAGCAGTCCGAGGACTAGCGGACCGACCGGGGAGCTGTTTTTT	CASSPRTSGPTGELFF
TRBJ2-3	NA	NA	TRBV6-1	TGTGCCAGCAGCCAAATTGCCGACACAGATACGCAGTATTTT	CASSQIADTDTQYF
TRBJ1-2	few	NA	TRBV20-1	TGCAGTGCCATAGACAGGCACTATGGCTACACCTTC	CSAIDRHYGYTF
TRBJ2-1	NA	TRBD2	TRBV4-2	TGTGCCAGCAATCTGAGCGGGACGGCCTACAATGAGCAGTTCTTC	CASNLSGTAYNEQFF
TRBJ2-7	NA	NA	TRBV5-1	TGCGCCAGCAGCTCCAGGGCTCCAGGCGAGCAGTACTTC	CASSSRAPGEQYF
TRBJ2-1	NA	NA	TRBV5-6	TGTGCCAGCAGCTTGGGCCCGCGTAACTACAATGAGCAGTTCTTC	CASSLGPRNYNEQFF
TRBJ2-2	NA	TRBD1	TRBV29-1	TGCAGCATGGACAGGGGCACCGGGGAGCTGTTTTTT	CSMDRGTGELFF
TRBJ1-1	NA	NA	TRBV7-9	TGTGCCAGCAGCCCTGGTGAGTGGCAGACTGAAGCTTTCTTT	CASSPGEWQTEAFF
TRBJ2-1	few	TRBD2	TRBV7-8	TGTGCCAGCAGCTTAGCGCCTAGCGGGAGAACAAATGAGCAGTTCTTC	CASSLAPSGRTNEQFF
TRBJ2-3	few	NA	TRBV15	TGTGCCACCGCGCGGAGCACAGATACGCAGTATTTT	CATARSTDTQYF
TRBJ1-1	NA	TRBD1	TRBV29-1	TGCAGCGTTGCGGGGACAGGAGGGACTGAAGCTTTCTTT	CSVAGTGGTEAFF
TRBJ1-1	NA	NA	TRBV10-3	TGTGCCATCCGGAAGGACCGTAACACTGAAGCTTTCTTT	CAIRKDRNTEAFF
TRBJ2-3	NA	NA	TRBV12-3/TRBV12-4	TGTGCCAGCACCTTGGGCGTCTTCGGAGATACGCAGTATTTT	CASTLGVFGDTQYF
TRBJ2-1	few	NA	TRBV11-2	TGTGCCAGCAGCCAATTTAGTGGGTACAATGAGCAGTTCTTC	CASSQFSGYNEQFF
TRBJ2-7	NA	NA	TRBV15	TGTGCCACCAGCAGCAGACAGGTCGCGCGCTACGAGCAGTACTTC	CATSSRQVARYEQYF
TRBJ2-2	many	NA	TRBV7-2	TGTGCCAGCAGCTCCTACACCGGGGAGCTGTTTTTT	CASSSYTGELFF
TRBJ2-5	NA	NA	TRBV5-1	TGCGCCAGCAGCCCGAGCACAGGGAGCGGAGAGACCCAGTACTTC	CASSPSTGSGETQYF
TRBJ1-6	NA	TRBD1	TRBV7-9	TGTGCCAGCAGCTCCTTATCCGGGACAGGGACTTCACCCCTCCACTTT	CASSSLSGTGTSPLHF
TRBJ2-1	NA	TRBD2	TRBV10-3	TGTGCCAACTCCGGGACTAGCGGGACCGGCAATGAGCAGTTCTTC	CANSGTSGTGNEQFF
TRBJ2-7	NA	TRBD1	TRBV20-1	TGCAGTGCTAGAACCGGGACAGGTTTCTACGAGCAGTACTTC	CSARTGTGFYEQYF
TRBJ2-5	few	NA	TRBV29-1	TGCAGCGTTGATCCAGAGACCCAGTACTTC	CSVDPETQYF
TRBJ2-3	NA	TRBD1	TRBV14	TGTGCCAGCAACGGGGACAGTAGGAAAGATACGCAGTATTTT	CASNGDSRKDTQYF
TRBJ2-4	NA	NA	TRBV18	TGTGCCAGCTCACCACAGGAACTAGCCAAAAACATTCAGTACTTC	CASSPQELAKNIQYF
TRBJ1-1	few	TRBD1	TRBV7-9	TGTGCCAGCAGCACCTGGACAGGGGCCGCCTCTGAAGCTTTCTTT	CASSTWTGAASEAFF
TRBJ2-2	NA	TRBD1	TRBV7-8	TGTGCCAGCAGCCCAGGACAGGGGTTGGTCACCGGGGAGCTGTTTTTT	CASSPGQGLVTGELFF
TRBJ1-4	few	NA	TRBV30	TGTGCCTGGTCCGGGACGAGGGGTTTAGGACTGTTTTTT	CAWSGTRGLGLFF
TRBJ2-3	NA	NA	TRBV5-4	TGTGCCAGCAGCTTGTTCAGCGGGCAACCAGACACAGATACGCAGTATTTT	CASSLFSGQPDTDTQYF
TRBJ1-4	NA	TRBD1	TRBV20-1	TGCAGTGTTCCGGGACAGGGAGATGAAAAACTGTTTTTT	CSVPGQGDEKLFF
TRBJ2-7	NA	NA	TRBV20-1	TGCAGTGCACGAGACGCGGAGGCTCTGGACGAGCAGTACTTC	CSARDAEALDEQYF
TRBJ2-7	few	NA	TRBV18	TGTGCCAGCTCACCAGTCCCCGCAGGGACCTACGAGCAGTACTTC	CASSPVPAGTYEQYF
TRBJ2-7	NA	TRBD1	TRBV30	TGTGCCTGGAGTTCCTCAGGGGGCTACGAGCAGTACTTC	CAWSSSGGYEQYF
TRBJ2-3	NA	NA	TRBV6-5	TGTGCCAGCAGTTACTCATTCACACTAACAGATACGCAGTATTTT	CASSYSFTLTDTQYF
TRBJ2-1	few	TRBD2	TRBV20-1	TGCAGTGCCAAACTAGCGGGAGCGAGTGAGCAGTTCTTC	CSAKLAGASEQFF
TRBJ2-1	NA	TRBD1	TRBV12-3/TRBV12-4	TGTGCCAGCAGTCCGTCGGGACAGGGGTGGGAGCAGTTCTTC	CASSPSGQGWEQFF
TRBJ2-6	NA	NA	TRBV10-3	TGTGCCATCAGTCCCGGAGAGGAGGGAGCCAACGTCCTGACTTTC	CAISPGEEGANVLTF
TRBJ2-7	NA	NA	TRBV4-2	TGTGCCAGCAGCCAAGATACCCGTCCCTACGAGCAGTACTTC	CASSQDTRPYEQYF
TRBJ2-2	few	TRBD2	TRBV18	TGTGCCAGCTCACCGACGGGCGGACCCTGGGTAGCTAGCGGGAGTTCCGGGGAGCTGTTTTTT	CASSPTGGPWVASGSSGELFF
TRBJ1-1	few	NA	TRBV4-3	TGCGCCAGCAGCCGCAGGGGACGTGCTGAAGCTTTCTTT	CASSRRGRAEAFF
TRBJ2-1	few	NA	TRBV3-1	TGTGCCAGCAGCCACCGACTCCTGTACAATGAGCAGTTCTTC	CASSHRLLYNEQFF
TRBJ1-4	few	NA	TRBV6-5	TGTGCCAGCAGTTCGGACGGATTAAATAATGAAAAACTGTTTTTT	CASSSDGLNNEKLFF
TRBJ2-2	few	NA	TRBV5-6	TGTGCCAGCAGCTTGGCGGCCGGCTTAGGCACCGGGGAGCTGTTTTTT	CASSLAAGLGTGELFF